These 12 T cell receptor beta chains share one sample of origin, sequenced in a study of T cells after yellow fever vaccination. TCRdb independently ran MiXCR on the 5' RACE reads; one entry per CDR3 protein. Of some 350,000 distinct CDR3 sequences in the sample, 3% to 4.5% were seen once. This specimen was PBMCs, taken 5 days after the yellow fever booster vaccination. These receptors were obtained from a man younger than 35 who received the YFV17D yellow fever vaccine.

This clonotype was counted only a few times. This chain uses TRBV7-2 with TRBJ2-7; D is unclear. The CDR3 is 11 amino acids. CDR1 SGHTA and CDR2 FQGNSA come from the germline V gene. V was trimmed by 1 base and J by 6 bases, leaving 4 bases between them. The CDR3 nucleotides are TGTGCCAGCAGCTTAGTGACCGAGCAGTACTTC. This sequence encodes CASSLVTEQYF. Variable domain in full (rest from reference TRBV7-2 and TRBJ2-7): GAGVSQSPSNKVTEKGKDVELRCDPISGHTALYWYRQSLGQGLEFLIYFQGNSAPDKSGLPSDRFSAERTGGSVSTLTIQRTQQEDSAVYLCASSLVTEQYFGPGTRLTVT.

The chain joins TRBV9 to TRBJ2-2; tentatively, D is TRBD1 (6 bases). This CDR3 contains 15 residues. V was cut by 4 bases and J by 3 bases, with 13 bases left in between. The germline gives CDR1 SGDLS, CDR2 YYNGEE. In DNA form, the CDR3 reads TGTGCCAGCAGCCTGGAAGGGGGTTACACCGGGGAGCTGTTTTTT. Its protein product is CASSLEGGYTGELFF. Complete variable domain (other parts from reference TRBV9 and TRBJ2-2): DSGVTQTPKHLITATGQRVTLRCSPRSGDLSVYWYQQSLDQGLQFLIQYYNGEERAKGNILERFSAQQFPDLHSELNLSSLELGDSALYFCASSLEGGYTGELFFGEGSRLTVL.

CDR3 sequence (DNA): TGTGCCAGCAGCCCCCCAAGAGATACGCAGTATTTT. Translation: CASSPPRDTQYF. The chain has TRBV7-9 and TRBJ2-3; no clear D gene. Trimming took off 5 bases at V and 5 bases at J, with 8 bases between the two ends. The CDR3 is made up of 12 amino acids. The germline V gene encodes CDR1 SEHNR and CDR2 FQNEAQ (reference sequence).

This rearrangement joins TRBV5-1 to TRBJ1-2; D gene ambiguous. Trimming shortened V by 1 base and J by 7 bases, and 11 bases separated the two germline ends. CDR1 and CDR2 from the germline V gene are SGHRS and YFSETQ. CDR3 length: 13 amino acids. In DNA, the CDR3 is TGCGCCAGCAGCTTGAGAGGAGCGCGTGGCTACACCTTC. It encodes CASSLRGARGYTF.

This clonotype was counted only a few times. This rearrangement joins TRBV12-3 or TRBV12-4 to TRBJ1-5; TRBD1 is a possible D gene (5 bases). The CDR3 extends over 13 amino acids. V was trimmed by 7 bases and J by 6 bases, leaving 13 bases between them. This CDR3 reads CASTRGWGQPQHF. Written as DNA, the CDR3 is TGTGCCAGCACGAGGGGTTGGGGTCAGCCCCAGCATTTT.

This clonotype was picked up a small number of times. The genes are TRBV20-1 and TRBJ1-1; tentatively, D is TRBD1 (6 bases). V lost 3 bases and J 0 bases, leaving 11 bases between the germline ends. The CDR3 runs to 14 residues. Germline CDR1 is DFQATT and CDR2 is SNEGSKA (reference sequence). The CDR3 DNA sequence: TGCAGTGCTAGCAATCAGGGGATGAACACTGAAGCTTTCTTT. It specifies CSASNQGMNTEAFF.

This clonotype was observed many times. This sequence joins TRBV7-2 and TRBJ1-5; D unclear. CDR1 SGHTA and CDR2 FQGNSA come from the germline V gene. The length of the CDR3 is 15 residues. V was cut by 3 bases and J by 2 bases, with 11 bases left in between. The chain's CDR3 is CASSFGSRGNQPQHF. In nucleotides, the CDR3 is TGTGCCAGCAGCTTTGGTAGTCGGGGCAATCAGCCCCAGCATTTT. The complete variable domain, with remaining parts taken from reference TRBV7-2 and TRBJ1-5, reads GAGVSQSPSNKVTEKGKDVELRCDPISGHTALYWYRQSLGQGLEFLIYFQGNSAPDKSGLPSDRFSAERTGGSVSTLTIQRTQQEDSAVYLCASSFGSRGNQPQHFGDGTRLSIL.

This clonotype was counted ten times or more. This chain connects TRBV5-5 to TRBJ1-4; no reliable D call. The CDR3 consists of 15 residues. CDR1 is SGHKS and CDR2 is YYEKEE in the germline V gene (reference sequence). V lost 0 bases, J lost 4 bases, and 10 bases lay in between. The CDR3 protein is CASSLAWGDNEKLFF. The CDR3, as DNA: TGTGCCAGCAGCTTGGCCTGGGGAGATAATGAAAAACTGTTTTTT.

Here the CDR3 DNA reads TGTGCCAGCAGTTTCGTTTCTGGGCCTCACACAGATACGCAGTATTTT. Translated: CASSFVSGPHTDTQYF. The chain recombines TRBV12-3 or TRBV12-4 with TRBJ2-3; D unclear. The CDR3 runs 16 residues. With 3 bases removed from V and 2 bases from J, the gap between germline ends came to 15 bases.

This clonotype has just a few counts. This CDR3 is CASRLPVRFSYEQYF. The CDR3 DNA reads as TGTGCCAGCAGGCTCCCCGTCAGGTTCTCCTACGAGCAGTACTTC. This chain connects TRBV5-6 to TRBJ2-7; no clear D. Trimming stripped 5 bases from V and 0 bases from J, with 15 bases between. Germline lookup yields CDR1 SGHDT and CDR2 YYEEEE. This CDR3 is 15 amino acids long.

DNA for the CDR3: TGTGCCAGCAGAACGGGGCGTGGGTCCTACAATGAGCAGTTCTTC. Translating gives CASRTGRGSYNEQFF. The chain is built from TRBV12-3 or TRBV12-4 and TRBJ2-1; D possibly uses TRBD1 or TRBD2 (5 bases each). V lost 6 bases and J lost 1, with 13 bases in between. The CDR3 consists of 15 residues.

This chain uses TRBV5-1 with TRBJ2-5; the D gene is possibly TRBD2 (5 bases). CDR1 is SGHRS, CDR2 YFSETQ, per germline. The CDR3 has 14 amino acids. V lost 4 bases, J lost 1 base, and 11 bases lay in between. The CDR3 sequence is CASSPERPQETQYF. The CDR3 nucleotides are TGCGCCAGCAGCCCGGAGCGGCCCCAAGAGACCCAGTACTTC.